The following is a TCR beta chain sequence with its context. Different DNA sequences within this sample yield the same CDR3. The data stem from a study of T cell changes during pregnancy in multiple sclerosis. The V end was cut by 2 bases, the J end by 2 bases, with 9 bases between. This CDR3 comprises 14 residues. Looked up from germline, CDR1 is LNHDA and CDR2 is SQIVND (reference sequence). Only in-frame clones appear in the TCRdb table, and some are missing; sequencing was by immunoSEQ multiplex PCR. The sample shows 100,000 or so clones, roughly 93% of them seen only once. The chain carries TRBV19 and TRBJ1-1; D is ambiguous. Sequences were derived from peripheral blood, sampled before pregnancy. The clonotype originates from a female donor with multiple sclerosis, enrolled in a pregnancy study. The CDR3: CASSINRGNTEAFF. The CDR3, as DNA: TGTGCCAGTAGTATAAATCGCGGTAACACTGAAGCTTTCTTT.